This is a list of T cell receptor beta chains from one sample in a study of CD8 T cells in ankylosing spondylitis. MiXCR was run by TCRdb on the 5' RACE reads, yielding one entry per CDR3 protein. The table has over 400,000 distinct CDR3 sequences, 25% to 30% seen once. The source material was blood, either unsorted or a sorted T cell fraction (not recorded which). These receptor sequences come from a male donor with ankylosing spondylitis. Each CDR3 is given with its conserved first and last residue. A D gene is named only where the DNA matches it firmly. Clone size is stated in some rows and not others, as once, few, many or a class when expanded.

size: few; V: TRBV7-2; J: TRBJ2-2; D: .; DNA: TGTGCCAGCAGGATGACTAGGGGGTTCCCCGGGGAGCTGTTTTTT; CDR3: CASRMTRGFPGELFF
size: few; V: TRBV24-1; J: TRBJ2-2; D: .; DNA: TGTGCCACCAGTGTTCGAGGAGGGGGTCCCACCGGGGAGCTGTTTTTT; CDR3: CATSVRGGGPTGELFF
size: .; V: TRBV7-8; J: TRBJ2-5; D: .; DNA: TGTGCCAGCAGCTTTCGAGCCACTAGGACGCAAGAGACCCAGTACTTC; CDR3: CASSFRATRTQETQYF
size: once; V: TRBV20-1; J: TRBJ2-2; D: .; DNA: TGCAGTGCGCCTAACCGGGGAACCGGGGAGCTGTTTTTT; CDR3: CSAPNRGTGELFF
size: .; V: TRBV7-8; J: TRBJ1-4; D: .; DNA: TGTGCCAGCAGCCAGGACGGCAAGAATGAAAAACTGTTTTTT; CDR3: CASSQDGKNEKLFF
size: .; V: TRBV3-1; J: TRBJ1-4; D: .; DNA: TGTGCCAGCTCTAAGATGGAGGGAGGAGAAAAACTGTTTTTT; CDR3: CASSKMEGGEKLFF
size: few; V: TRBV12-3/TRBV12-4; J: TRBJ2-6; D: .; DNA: TGTGCCAGCAGCCCTCGTGGGGCCAACGTCCTGACTTTC; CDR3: CASSPRGANVLTF
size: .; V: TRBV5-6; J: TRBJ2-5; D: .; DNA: TGTGCCAGCAGCTTGTATAGGTCGGAGACCCAGTACTTC; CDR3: CASSLYRSETQYF
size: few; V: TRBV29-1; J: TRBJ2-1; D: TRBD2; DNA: TGCAGCGTTGATAGCGGGAGTAGCTCTAGTTTCTATGAGCAGTTCTTC; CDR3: CSVDSGSSSSFYEQFF
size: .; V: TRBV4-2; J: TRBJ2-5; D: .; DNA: TGTGCCAGCAGCCGGGGAGGAGCGTACCAAGAGACCCAGTACTTC; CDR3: CASSRGGAYQETQYF
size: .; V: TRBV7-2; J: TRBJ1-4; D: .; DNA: TGTGCCAGCAGCCAAGGTGGGGGGAATGAAAAACTGTTTTTT; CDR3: CASSQGGGNEKLFF
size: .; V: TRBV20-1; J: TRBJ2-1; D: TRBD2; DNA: TGCAGTGCTAGGGGGACTAGCGGGAGCTACAATGAGCAGTTCTTC; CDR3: CSARGTSGSYNEQFF
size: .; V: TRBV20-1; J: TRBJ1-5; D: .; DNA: TGCAGTGCTAGTTTTCCGGGGAAGAGCAATCAGCCCCAGCATTTT; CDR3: CSASFPGKSNQPQHF
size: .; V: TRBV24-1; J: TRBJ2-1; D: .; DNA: TGTGCCACCAGTGATTTGTTCAGCTCCTACAATGAGCAGTTCTTC; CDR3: CATSDLFSSYNEQFF
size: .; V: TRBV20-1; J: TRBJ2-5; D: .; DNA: TGCAGTGCTCATGACACCGGCGGAGAGACCCAGTACTTC; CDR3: CSAHDTGGETQYF
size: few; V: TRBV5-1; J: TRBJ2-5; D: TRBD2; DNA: TGCGCCAGCAGCTTGGCCATGGCCCAAGGCGGGGGAGTGAGAGAGACCCAGTACTTC; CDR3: CASSLAMAQGGGVRETQYF
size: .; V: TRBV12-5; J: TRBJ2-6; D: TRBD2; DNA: TGTGCTAGTGGTTTGGGGACTAGCTCTGGGGCCAACGTCCTGACTTTC; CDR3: CASGLGTSSGANVLTF
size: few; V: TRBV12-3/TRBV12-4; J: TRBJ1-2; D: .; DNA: TGTGCCAGCAGTCCCGGACAAGCCAACTATGGCTACACCTTC; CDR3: CASSPGQANYGYTF
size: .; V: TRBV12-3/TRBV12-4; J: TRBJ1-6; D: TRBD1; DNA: TGTGCCAGCAGCTTCCGACAGGGCCCCAGCTCCTATAATTCACCCCTCCACTTT; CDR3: CASSFRQGPSSYNSPLHF
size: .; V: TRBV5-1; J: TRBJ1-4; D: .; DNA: TGCGCCAGCAGCTTGACGGGGCCGAGTAATGAAAAACTGTTTTTT; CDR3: CASSLTGPSNEKLFF
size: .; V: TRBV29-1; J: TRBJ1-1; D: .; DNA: TGCAGCGTTCAGGGACTGCGGGCCACTGAAGCTTTCTTT; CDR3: CSVQGLRATEAFF
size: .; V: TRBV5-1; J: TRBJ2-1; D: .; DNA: TGCGCCAGCAGCGAGCGTACCGGAGGTTCCTACAATGAGCAGTTCTTC; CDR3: CASSERTGGSYNEQFF
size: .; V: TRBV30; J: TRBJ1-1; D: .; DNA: TGTGCCTGGACAGTTGCAGAACACACTGAAGCTTTCTTT; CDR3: CAWTVAEHTEAFF
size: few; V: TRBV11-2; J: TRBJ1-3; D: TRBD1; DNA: TGTGCCAGCAGCCCCTGGACAGGGTCGAGCTCTGGAAACACCATATATTTT; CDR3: CASSPWTGSSSGNTIYF
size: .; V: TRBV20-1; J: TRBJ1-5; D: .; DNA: TGCAGTGCTAGAGAATCTGAGTATAGCAATCAGCCCCAGCATTTT; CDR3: CSARESEYSNQPQHF
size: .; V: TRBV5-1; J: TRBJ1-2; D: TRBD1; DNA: TGCGCCAGCAGCTTGGAAGGGACAGGGGGCCGACCTAACTATGGCTACACCTTC; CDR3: CASSLEGTGGRPNYGYTF
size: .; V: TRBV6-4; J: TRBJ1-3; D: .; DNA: TGTGCCAGCAGTGTACAGCCAGGAAACACCATATATTTT; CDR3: CASSVQPGNTIYF
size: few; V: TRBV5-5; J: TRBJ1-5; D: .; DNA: TGTGCCAGCAGCTTGTCGGTGGTGATAGGTGATCAGCCCCAGCATTTT; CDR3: CASSLSVVIGDQPQHF
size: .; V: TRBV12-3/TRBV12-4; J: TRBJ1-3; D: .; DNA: TGTGCCAGCAGGCCGGGGGGCTCTGGAAACACCATATATTTT; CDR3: CASRPGGSGNTIYF
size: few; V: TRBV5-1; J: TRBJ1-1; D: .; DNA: TGCGCCAGCAGCTTTCAGACAGAAAACACTGAAGCTTTCTTT; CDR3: CASSFQTENTEAFF
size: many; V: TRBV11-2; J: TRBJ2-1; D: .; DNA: TGTGCCAGCAGCTTAGCGGGAGTCGAAAATGAGCAGTTCTTC; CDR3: CASSLAGVENEQFF
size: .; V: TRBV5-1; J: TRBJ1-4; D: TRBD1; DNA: TGCGCCAGCAATCCGGGACAGGGAGAAAAACTGTTTTTT; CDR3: CASNPGQGEKLFF
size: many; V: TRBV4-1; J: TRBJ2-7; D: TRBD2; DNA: TGCGCCAGCAGCCAAGATTTAGCGGGAGGGCTAGTCTACGAGCAGTACTTC; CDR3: CASSQDLAGGLVYEQYF
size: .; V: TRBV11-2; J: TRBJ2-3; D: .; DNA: TGTGCCAGCAGCCAACTGAGAGGTCCGGGAGATACGCAGTATTTT; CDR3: CASSQLRGPGDTQYF
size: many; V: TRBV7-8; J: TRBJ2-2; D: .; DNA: TGTGCCAGCAGCTCCCGGGGCGCCGGGGAGCTGTTTTTT; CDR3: CASSSRGAGELFF
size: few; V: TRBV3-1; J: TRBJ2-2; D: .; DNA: TGTGCCAGCAGCCAATACGGGTCGACCGGGGAGCTGTTTTTT; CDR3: CASSQYGSTGELFF
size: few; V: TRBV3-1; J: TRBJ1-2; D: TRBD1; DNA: TGTGCCAGCAGCCAAGACCCGGACAGGGGGCTAGACACCTTC; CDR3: CASSQDPDRGLDTF
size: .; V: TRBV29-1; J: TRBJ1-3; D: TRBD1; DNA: TGCAGCGTTGGGGACAGAACTGCCTCTGGAAACACCATATATTTT; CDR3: CSVGDRTASGNTIYF
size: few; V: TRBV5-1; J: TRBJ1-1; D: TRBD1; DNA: TGCGCCAGCAGCCCGGCCCCGGGACAGCTGAACACTGAAGCTTTCTTT; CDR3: CASSPAPGQLNTEAFF
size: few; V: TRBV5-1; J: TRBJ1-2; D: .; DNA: TGCGCCAGCAGCGCCTACAGGGATGGGAACTATGGCTACACCTTC; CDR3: CASSAYRDGNYGYTF
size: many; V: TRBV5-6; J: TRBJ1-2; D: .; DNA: TGTGCCAGCAGCCTCGGGAGAAACTATGGCTACACCTTC; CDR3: CASSLGRNYGYTF
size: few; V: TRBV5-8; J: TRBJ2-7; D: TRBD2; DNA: TGTGCCAGCAGGACTAGCGGGAGACACGAGCAGTACTTC; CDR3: CASRTSGRHEQYF
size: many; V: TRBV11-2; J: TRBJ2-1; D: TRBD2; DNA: TGTGCCAGCAGCTCATGGACTAGCGGGGGCTACAATGAGCAGTTCTTC; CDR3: CASSSWTSGGYNEQFF
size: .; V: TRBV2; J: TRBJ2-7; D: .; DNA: TGTGCCAGCAGCAAACTCGGGGGCGGGTACGAGCAGTACTTC; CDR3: CASSKLGGGYEQYF
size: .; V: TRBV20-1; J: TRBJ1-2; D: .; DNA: TGCAGTGGGCTTAACTATGGCTACACCTTC; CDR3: CSGLNYGYTF
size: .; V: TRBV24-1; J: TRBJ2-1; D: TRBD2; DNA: TGTGCCACCAGGGGACTAGTCGACAATGAGCAGTTCTTC; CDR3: CATRGLVDNEQFF
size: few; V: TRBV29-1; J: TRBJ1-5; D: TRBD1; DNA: TGCAGCGCCGCGACAGGGAACGAAAATCAGCCCCAGCATTTT; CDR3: CSAATGNENQPQHF
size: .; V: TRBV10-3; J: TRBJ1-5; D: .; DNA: TGTGCCATCAGTGGTGGGGGGAGTGATCAGCCCCAGCATTTT; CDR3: CAISGGGSDQPQHF